The sequence of this T cell receptor beta chain was determined in a study of T cell changes during pregnancy in multiple sclerosis (dated by TCRdb to between 2018 and 2020). For context, the study as a whole: The study looked at changes in the T cell repertoire across pregnancy in women with multiple sclerosis.

Counted from cysteine to phenylalanine, this CDR3 has 12 amino acids. Only the CDR3 region is kept as DNA, spanning 36 bases read in frame from base 1. The germline V gene gives CDR1 as SQVTM and CDR2 as ANQGSEA. Trimming leaves V shorter by 7 bases and J shorter by 1 base, with the junction holding 3 bases beyond the gene matches. Of note for this clone: The specificity of this receptor is unknown. Nothing much larger sits one base from this clone, and base qualities are not available.

The library was built by means of the immunoSEQ multiplex PCR assay. TCRdb provides this immuneACCESS table in a form limited to in-frame rearrangements. Some clones are lacking; in checked studies, under half of them reflect an unresolved V gene, and why the rest are absent is not known. The sample has 35,000 to 55,000 clones on record, 80% to 95% of them singletons. The top ten clones comprise about 0.65% of the sample. The sequence joins TRBV29-1 to TRBJ2-7; TRBD1 lines up with 8 middle nucleotides. The sequence came from a female donor with multiple sclerosis, enrolled in a pregnancy study. Sequencing was performed on CD4+ T cells from peripheral blood mononuclear cells, taken before pregnancy. The CDR3 loop reads CSAGQGSYEQYF. The base sequence is TGCAGCGCTGGACAGGGTTCCTACGAGCAGTACTTC.